This T cell receptor beta chain was identified during a study of technical replicates of blood from a handful of donors. The repertoire was sequenced with immunoSEQ multiplex PCR; TCRdb's copy has only in-frame clones and lacks some. The sample consists of around 68,000 clones, nearly 98% of them appearing once. Looked up from germline, CDR1 is MNHEY and CDR2 is SVGAGI. V shed 5 bases and J shed 5 bases, with 19 bases lying between them. The CDR3 has 15 residues. This chain connects TRBV6-5 to TRBJ2-7, with D possibly TRBD1 on 5 matching bases. Sequencing was done on a sample of T cells isolated from PBMCs. The source is a human donor in good health. The DNA of the CDR3 is TGTGCCAGCAGTCCAGGCAGGGAAGTCAACCACGAGCAGTACTTC. As protein: CASSPGREVNHEQYF.